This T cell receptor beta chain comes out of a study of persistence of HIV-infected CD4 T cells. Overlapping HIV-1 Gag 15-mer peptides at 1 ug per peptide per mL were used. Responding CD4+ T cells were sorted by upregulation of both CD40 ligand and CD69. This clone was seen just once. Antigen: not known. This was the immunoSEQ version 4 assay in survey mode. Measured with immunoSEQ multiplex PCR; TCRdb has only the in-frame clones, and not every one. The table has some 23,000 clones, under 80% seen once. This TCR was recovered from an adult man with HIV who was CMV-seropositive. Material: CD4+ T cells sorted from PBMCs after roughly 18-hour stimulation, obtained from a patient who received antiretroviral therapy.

CDR3 loop: CARSLEVWQGDGGYGYTF. Here the CDR3 DNA reads TGTGCCAGAAGCCTGGAGGTTTGGCAGGGGGACGGTGGCTATGGCTACACCTTC. V gene TRBV5-3 combines with J gene TRBJ1-2, with TRBD1 matching 7 bases. TRBV5-3 is noted as an ORF with a role that remains uncertain. The CDR3 is 18 amino acids. The ends lost 4 bases at V and 4 bases at J; junction bases unmatched: 19.